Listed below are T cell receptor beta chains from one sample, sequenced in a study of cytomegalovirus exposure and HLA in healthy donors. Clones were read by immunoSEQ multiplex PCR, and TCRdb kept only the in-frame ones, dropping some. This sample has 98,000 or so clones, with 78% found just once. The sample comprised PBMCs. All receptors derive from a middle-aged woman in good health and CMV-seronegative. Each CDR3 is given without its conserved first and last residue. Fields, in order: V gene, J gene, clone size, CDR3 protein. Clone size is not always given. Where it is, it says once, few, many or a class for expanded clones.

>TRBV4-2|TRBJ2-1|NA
ASRPTGLERNEQF
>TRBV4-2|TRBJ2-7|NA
ASSPQYGLAEAYEQY
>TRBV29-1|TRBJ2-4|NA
SVVEGGDIQY
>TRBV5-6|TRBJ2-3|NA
ASSFRGHFNTDTQY
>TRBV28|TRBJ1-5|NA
ASSLTADQPQH
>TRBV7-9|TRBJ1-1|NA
ASSLGHSGSEAF
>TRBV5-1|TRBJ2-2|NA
ASSLLTGEDTGELF
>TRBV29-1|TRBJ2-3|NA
SVGSHSDTQY
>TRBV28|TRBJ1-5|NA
ASSPPARGQPQH
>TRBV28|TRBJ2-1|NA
ASSSRSPYNEQF
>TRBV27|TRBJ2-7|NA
ASSFSGGGEQY
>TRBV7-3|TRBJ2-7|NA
ASSLMGTSGNYEQY
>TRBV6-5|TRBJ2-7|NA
ASSKDRARNEQY
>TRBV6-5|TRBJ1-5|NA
ASSPRQDRLQPQH
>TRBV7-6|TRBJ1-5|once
ASSLEGGSNQPQH
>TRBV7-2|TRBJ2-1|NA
ASSPGSGSRLCNEQF
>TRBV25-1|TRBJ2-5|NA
ASRQSFLGRPGGETQY
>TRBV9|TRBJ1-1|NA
ASSVAQGMNTEAF
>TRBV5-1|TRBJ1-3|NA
ASSWTGSGSGNTIY
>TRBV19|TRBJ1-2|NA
ASTRGSRGYT
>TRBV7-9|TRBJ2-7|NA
ASRSSGAYEQY
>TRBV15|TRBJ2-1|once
ATSRDRGVHEQF
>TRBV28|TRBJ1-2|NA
ASSTPGTGGGGYGYT
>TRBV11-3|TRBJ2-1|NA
ASSYTSGSNEQF
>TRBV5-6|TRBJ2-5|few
ASSLGRQGQETQY
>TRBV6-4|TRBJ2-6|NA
ASTDSGGAGANVPT
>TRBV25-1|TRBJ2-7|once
ASSEWDNSEQY
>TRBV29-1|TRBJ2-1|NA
SLGGTGGNEQF